This entry describes one TCR beta chain. Its antigen is unidentified. The data originate from a study of vaccination and CD4 T cells after COVID-19. Treatment noted: approximately 9-day PBMC culture with coronavirus spike peptide pools or control peptides (ViraFEST assay). This CDR3 is 16 amino acids long. V lost 2 bases, J lost 5 bases, and 9 bases stayed unmatched. CDR1 is DFQATT and CDR2 is SNEGSKA in the germline V gene (reference sequence). With the Oncomine TCR Beta short-read assay, DNA from cultured CD4+ T cells was sequenced. TCRdb re-analysed the PCR reads in MiXCR, keeping a single row per CDR3 protein. The sample holds more than 15,000 distinct CDR3 sequences, around two fifths seen once.

The specimen comprised CD4+ T cells from blood, cultured in vitro, sampled before SARS-CoV-2 vaccination. The origin of this receptor is a human donor who had recovered from COVID-19. V usage is TRBV20-1 and J usage is TRBJ2-2, with 9 bases aligning to TRBD1. CDR3 DNA sequence: TGCAGTGCTAGACCCACAGGGGGCTTGAGGACCGGGGAGCTGTTTTTT. It specifies CSARPTGGLRTGELFF.